This passage covers 21 T cell receptor beta chains from one sample sequenced in a study of blood T cells in healthy people across ages. Together with a sample-barcoded 5' primer, a J-beta primer mix was included in a second PCR lasting 7 to 11 cycles. TCRdb re-analysed the 5' RACE reads in MiXCR, keeping a single row per CDR3 protein. The sample lists 1.5 million or so distinct CDR3 sequences, 35% to 45% seen once, with around 4% in the top ten. Material: blood. Source of these receptors: a woman under 30 in good health.

This clonotype was seen just once. The rearrangement links TRBV12-3 or TRBV12-4 to TRBJ1-2; a possible D gene is TRBD1 (6 bases). This CDR3 contains 12 residues. The V end was cut by 8 bases, the J end by 4 bases, with 11 bases between. The CDR3 region is CASLAQGYGYTF. The CDR3 DNA reads TGTGCCAGCCTCGCACAGGGCTATGGCTACACCTTC.

This chain links TRBV20-1 with TRBJ1-4; D remains ambiguous. Between the trimmed V and J ends, which lost 6 bases and 1 base, there was a span of 9 bases. Germline-derived CDR1 and CDR2 are DFQATT and SNEGSKA (reference sequence). The CDR3 is 13 amino acids. CDR3 residues: CSAPELTNEKLFF. The CDR3 nucleotides read TGCAGTGCCCCAGAGCTAACTAATGAAAAACTGTTTTTT.

The chain carries TRBV6-1 and TRBJ2-5; D may be TRBD1 (5 bases). The tail of the sequence fits TRBJ2-7 better, so the J call may be wrong. This CDR3 comprises 12 residues. Germline-derived CDR1 and CDR2 are MNHNS and SASEGT. The CDR3 bases are TGTGCCAGTCGAATGCAGGGTGACGAGCAGTACTTC. This translates into CASRMQGDEQYF.

In this sample, this clonotype turned up a few times. The chain employs TRBV6-5 and TRBJ2-1; 13 bases match TRBD2. The J call may be incorrect, as the DNA end agrees better with TRBJ2-7. Germline loops: CDR1 MNHEY, CDR2 SVGAGI. The CDR3 runs 17 residues. The CDR3 DNA follows: TGTGCCAGCAGTTCCCTACTAGCGGGAGGGACATACAATGAGCAGTACTTC. It specifies CASSSLLAGGTYNEQYF.

This clonotype came up a few times. The chain combines TRBV5-1 with TRBJ2-5, with 7 bases aligning to TRBD2. The CDR3 is 15 amino acids. CDR1 and CDR2 (germline): SGHRS, YFSETQ. V shed 0 bases, J shed 11 bases, and the junction held 13 bases outside the gene matches. CDR3 in DNA: TGCGCCAGCAGCTTGGCAGCGGGGATCCACAATGAGCAGTACTTC. Translating it yields CASSLAAGIHNEQYF.

The DNA of the CDR3 is TGTGCCAGTAGTATTTCGGGGAATCCGGGCAATGAGCAGTTCTTC. The encoded protein is CASSISGNPGNEQFF. This chain connects TRBV19 to TRBJ2-1; D perhaps matches TRBD2 (5 bases). Germline V CDR1 and CDR2: LNHDA, SQIVND (reference sequence). V lost 3 bases to trimming and J lost 6 bases, with 15 bases between them. This CDR3 is built from 15 residues.

This chain joins TRBV2 and TRBJ2-4; D tentatively fits TRBD1 or TRBD2 (6 bases each). Germline V gene sequence: CDR1 SNHLY, CDR2 FYNNEI. The CDR3 contains 11 residues. The ends were cut back, 3 bases at V and 13 bases at J, with 10 bases in the middle. CDR3 region: CASSEEGEQYF. In nucleotides, the CDR3 is TGTGCCAGCAGTGAGGAGGGGGAGCAGTACTTC.

This clonotype was seen only a few times. The chain links TRBV11-2 to TRBJ2-3; possible D gene TRBD2, 5 bases. This CDR3 comprises 16 residues. V shed 5 bases and J shed 3 bases, with 18 bases lying between them. Per the germline V gene, CDR1 is SGHAT and CDR2 is FQNNGV. CDR3 sequence: CASSRTVPYGTDTQYF. The CDR3 nucleotides are TGTGCCAGCAGCAGGACTGTTCCTTACGGGACAGATACGCAGTATTTT.

A few counts support this clonotype. The CDR3 DNA reads TGTGCCAGCAGTGACGGGGGGTACACTGAAGCTTTCTTT. Translated: CASSDGGYTEAFF. The J gene is TRBJ1-1, the V gene TRBV6-2 or TRBV6-3, with D possibly matching TRBD1 (5 bases). Trimming took 5 bases from V and 3 from J, leaving 10 bases between them. The CDR3 consists of 13 residues. Germline V lookup: CDR1 MNHEY, CDR2 SVGEGT.

The chain combines TRBV6-1 with TRBJ2-1; D is uncertain. This CDR3 is built from 12 residues. Germline assignment: CDR1 MNHNS and CDR2 SASEGT. V lost 7 bases to trimming and J lost 6 bases, with 10 bases between them. CDR3: CASNGPTNEQFF. For the CDR3, the DNA is TGTGCCAGCAACGGCCCCACCAATGAGCAGTTCTTC.

This clonotype was counted a few times. The rearrangement joins TRBV20-1 to TRBJ2-1, with 7 bases identical to TRBD2. Losses at the gene ends were 3 bases for V and 6 bases for J; bases not matched to a gene: 8. In germline, CDR1 is DFQATT, CDR2 SNEGSKA (reference sequence). The CDR3 totals 14 residues. The CDR3: CSARLRTSRNEQFF. The CDR3 nucleotides read TGCAGTGCTAGGTTGCGGACTAGTCGCAATGAGCAGTTCTTC.

The chain recombines TRBV6-5 with TRBJ1-6; D is ambiguous. The V end lost 7 bases, the J end lost 8 bases, and 21 bases lay between the germline ends. CDR1 MNHEY and CDR2 SVGAGI come from the germline V gene. The CDR3 has 16 amino acids. CDR3 bases: TGTGCCAGCACTTCCCGACGCCCGCGGGAATATTCACCCCTCCACTTT. This gives the protein CASTSRRPREYSPLHF.

The gene calls are TRBV7-3 and TRBJ2-3; D call uncertain. The CDR3 has 15 amino acids. Per the germline V gene, CDR1 is SGHTA and CDR2 is FQGTGA. Between the trimmed V and J ends, which lost 3 bases and 6 bases, there was a span of 16 bases. The CDR3 loop is CASSFLPITSDTQYF. Written as DNA, the CDR3 is TGTGCCAGCAGCTTCCTCCCTATAACCTCTGATACGCAGTATTTT. The whole variable domain, remainder taken from reference TRBV7-3 and TRBJ2-3, is GAGVSQTPSNKVTEKGKYVELRCDPISGHTALYWYRQSLGQGPEFLIYFQGTGAADDSGLPNDRFFAVRPEGSVSTLKIQRTERGDSAVYLCASSFLPITSDTQYFGPGTRLTVL.

This clonotype was picked up a small number of times. This chain links TRBV10-3 with TRBJ2-7, with D possibly matching TRBD1 (6 bases). The CDR3 spans 14 residues. Germline lookup yields CDR1 ENHRY and CDR2 SYGVKD. The ends were cut back, 10 bases at V and 1 base at J, with 17 bases in the middle. The CDR3 is CATADSFQSYEQYF. CDR3 nucleotide sequence: TGTGCCACCGCGGACAGTTTCCAATCCTACGAGCAGTACTTC.

In this sample, this clonotype turned up many times. The chain joins TRBV12-3 or TRBV12-4 to TRBJ1-1, with D tentatively TRBD1 (5 bases). V was pared by 3 bases and J by 1 base, with 9 bases between. CDR3 size: 14 residues. CDR3 nucleotide sequence: TGTGCCAGCAGTTTCGGGGGAGGGAACACTGAAGCTTTCTTT. It translates to CASSFGGGNTEAFF.

This clonotype was counted a few times. The chain joins TRBV7-9 to TRBJ1-4; no clear D gene. The V gene lost 2 bases and the J gene lost 3 bases, with 13 bases spanning the gap. CDR1 and CDR2 from the germline V gene are SEHNR and FQNEAQ (reference sequence). The CDR3 is made up of 16 amino acids. CDR3 region: CASSLKYSVSNEKLFF. Here the CDR3 DNA reads TGTGCCAGCAGCTTAAAATATTCCGTCTCTAATGAAAAACTGTTTTTT.

The chain couples TRBV6-1 to TRBJ1-2; D ambiguous. Germline V gene lookup returns CDR1 MNHNS and CDR2 SASEGT. This CDR3 spans 11 amino acids. V was trimmed by 7 bases and J by 4 bases, leaving 7 bases between them. CDR3 in amino acids: CASKVTYGYTF. The CDR3 region has the DNA TGTGCCAGCAAAGTAACCTATGGCTACACCTTC.

A word on this clonotype: At one of its ends the junction is not consistent with the germline gene, which may arise from a read error. V usage is TRBV28 and J usage is TRBJ2-2, with D perhaps matching TRBD2 (5 bases). Germline V gene lookup returns CDR1 MDHEN and CDR2 SYDVKM. The CDR3 has 15 amino acids. The CDR3 DNA follows: TGTGCCAGCAGTTTCCTACGAGTAGAGACCGGGAAGCTGTTTTTT. It is translated as CASSFLRVETGKLFF.

This chain links TRBV4-3 with TRBJ2-7; 7 bases fit TRBD2. CDR3 length: 16 amino acids. CDR1 LGHNA and CDR2 YSLEER come from the germline V gene. The J segment lost 5 bases and the V segment lost 5 bases, leaving 15 bases of the junction unmatched. CDR3 sequence: CASSMNPSGALDEQYF. The CDR3 DNA sequence: TGCGCCAGCAGCATGAACCCTAGCGGAGCTCTTGACGAGCAGTACTTC.

This clonotype has just a few counts. CDR3 DNA: TGCGCCAGCAGCCAAGTTGTCAGCCTCGCAACTAATGAAAAACTGTTTTTT. Amino acid sequence: CASSQVVSLATNEKLFF. The V call is TRBV4-1, the J call TRBJ1-4; D call uncertain. The germline gives CDR1 MGHRA, CDR2 YSYEKL. The CDR3 consists of 17 residues. Trimming shortened V by 1 base and J by 0 bases, and 12 bases separated the two germline ends.

The table lists this clonotype with a few counts. This chain joins TRBV7-2 and TRBJ2-4, with 12 bases identical to TRBD2. The J call is doubtful: the DNA matches TRBJ2-7 better. Germline V gene sequence: CDR1 SGHTA, CDR2 FQGNSA. The CDR3 totals 14 residues. The CDR3 region is CASSWTSGNNEQYF. As DNA, the CDR3 is TGTGCCAGCAGCTGGACTAGCGGGAACAACGAGCAGTACTTC.